This TCR beta chain is drawn from a study of blood T cells in healthy people across ages. Together with a sample-barcoded 5' primer, a J-beta primer mix was included in a second PCR lasting roughly 6 to 12 cycles. Every single cDNA molecule received a tag from a template-switch adaptor with 12 random nucleotides. MiXCR, run by TCRdb on the 5' RACE reads, gives a single entry per CDR3 protein. The data show about 930,000 distinct CDR3 sequences, with just under 30% seen just once and 9.5% to 13% held by the top ten. Ranging in age from roughly 6 to 90, the donors were healthy Caucasian individuals from Russia. CDR1 and CDR2 (germline): LNHNV, YYDKDF (reference sequence). V shed 5 bases and J 4 bases; nucleotides not matched to a gene: 9. This CDR3 spans 17 amino acids. The data also belong to a second study, concerning T cells of mothers and their children. That publication notes: At about 1.5 ug per 15 ul, all of the extracted RNA went into cDNA synthesis.

The gene calls are TRBV15 and TRBJ2-2, with 11 nucleotides matching TRBD1. Sequenced: blood. The sequence was obtained from a woman aged 40 to 50 in good health. In nucleotides, the CDR3 is TGTGCCACCAGCCCTAGGACAGGGGGCGGTATCACCGGGGAGCTGTTTTTT. Residues: CATSPRTGGGITGELFF.